This T cell receptor beta chain was sequenced for a study of blood T cell repertoires in COVID-19. Sequencing used immunoSEQ multiplex PCR; TCRdb keeps in-frame clones, though not all of them. The table records about 160,000 clones, about 86% of them present only once. This sequence was found in a woman in her 70s with COVID-19, enrolled during active disease. The sample comprised peripheral blood.

The CDR3 protein is CASSNRDYTF. CDR3 coding DNA: TGTGCCAGCAGCAACCGGGACTACACCTTC. V gene TRBV7-8 combines with J gene TRBJ1-2; unclear D gene. The germline V gene has CDR1 SGHVS and CDR2 FQNEAQ. This CDR3 is 10 amino acids long. Trimming removed 5 bases at V and 10 bases at J, with 8 bases between.